Each of the 12 T cell receptor beta chains below was sequenced from the same sample in a study of CD4 T cells in relation to SARS-CoV-2 and coronaviruses. The table came from immunoSEQ multiplex PCR; TCRdb's copy has only in-frame clones and leaves some out. There are about 36,000 clones in the sample; roughly 83% occur only once, and 5.5% to 8.5% lies in the top ten. For these receptors, no antigen is known. The sequencing input was naive CD4+ T cells from PBMCs, cultured in vitro. Specified subset: naive CD4+ T cells isolated by negative enrichment. The receptor set was obtained from an adult with COVID-19.

The chain employs TRBV7-3 and TRBJ2-1, with D hard to call. V lost 5 bases to trimming and J lost 2 bases, with 16 bases between them. This CDR3 comprises 16 residues. Germline CDR1 and CDR2: SGHTA and FQGTGA. In DNA form, the CDR3 reads TGTGCCAGCAGCGCATCTAGTGTGAGCACCTACAATGAGCAGTTCTTC. This gives the protein CASSASSVSTYNEQFF.

The V call is TRBV7-3, the J call TRBJ2-3, with 11 bases fitting TRBD2. V was clipped by 5 bases and J by 5 bases; unmatched bases: 3. Germline assignment: CDR1 SGHTA and CDR2 FQGTGA. The CDR3 has 14 amino acids. In DNA form, the CDR3 reads TGTGCCAGCAGCCTAGGACTAGCGGGAGATACGCAGTATTTT. This encodes CASSLGLAGDTQYF.

The chain is built from TRBV9 and TRBJ1-1; 7 bases align to TRBD1. Germline-derived CDR1 and CDR2 are SGDLS and YYNGEE. This CDR3 spans 14 amino acids. Unmatched junction bases numbered 1, after V lost 2 bases and J lost 0 bases. The chain's CDR3 is CASSVQGVNTEAFF. The CDR3 DNA sequence: TGTGCCAGCAGCGTTCAGGGGGTGAACACTGAAGCTTTCTTT. Using reference TRBV9 and TRBJ1-1 for the parts outside the CDR3, the full variable domain is DSGVTQTPKHLITATGQRVTLRCSPRSGDLSVYWYQQSLDQGLQFLIQYYNGEERAKGNILERFSAQQFPDLHSELNLSSLELGDSALYFCASSVQGVNTEAFFGQGTRLTVV.

The chain employs TRBV6-2 or TRBV6-3 and TRBJ2-5, with TRBD2 matching 13 bases. Germline CDR1 MNHEY, CDR2 SVGEGT. With V trimmed by 6 bases and J by 1 base, 5 bases remained unmatched. The CDR3 totals 16 residues. Written as DNA, the CDR3 is TGTGCCAGCAGCCGAACTAGCGGGAGGGCCCAAGAGACCCAGTACTTC. Amino acid sequence: CASSRTSGRAQETQYF.

This clone was detected only once. The chain combines TRBV27 with TRBJ2-1; D gene ambiguous. Trimming pared 0 bases from V and 0 bases from J, leaving 15 bases between. The CDR3 loop spans 18 amino acids. Looked up from germline, CDR1 is MNHEY and CDR2 is SMNVEV (reference sequence). The CDR3 DNA follows: TGTGCCAGCAGTTTATCATGGAGACGAGTTCTCTCCTACAATGAGCAGTTCTTC. Translating it yields CASSLSWRRVLSYNEQFF.

The chain uses TRBV28 and TRBJ1-5; no clear D gene. Germline values: CDR1 MDHEN, CDR2 SYDVKM. Trimming took off 3 bases at V and 3 bases at J, with 3 bases between the two ends. The CDR3 is 12 residues long. The CDR3 coding sequence is TGTGCCAGCAGTTTGGTCAATCAGCCCCAGCATTTT. This encodes CASSLVNQPQHF.

The V call is TRBV18, the J call TRBJ2-2; 8 bases agree with TRBD1. Trimming cost V 2 bases and J 5 bases; bases outside gene matches: 4. This CDR3 spans 15 amino acids. Germline V lookup: CDR1 KGHSH, CDR2 LQKENI. Written as DNA, the CDR3 is TGTGCCAGCTCACCAGGGACAGGCGGGACCGGGGAGCTGTTTTTT. This translates into CASSPGTGGTGELFF.

The rearrangement uses TRBV6-2 or TRBV6-3 and TRBJ2-5; D possibly corresponds to TRBD1 (5 bases). The CDR3 spans 13 residues. Between the trimmed V and J ends, which lost 4 bases and 3 bases, there was a span of 9 bases. The germline V gene encodes CDR1 MNHEY and CDR2 SVGEGT. CDR3 nucleotide sequence: TGTGCCAGCAGTTTTTGGGGCGAAGAGACCCAGTACTTC. It specifies CASSFWGEETQYF.

The chain links TRBV18 to TRBJ2-5; D remains unclear. The CDR3 runs to 14 residues. V was trimmed by 2 bases and J by 0 bases, leaving 7 bases between them. CDR1 is KGHSH and CDR2 is LQKENI in the germline V gene. Here the CDR3 reads CASSPGTNQETQYF. CDR3 bases: TGTGCCAGCTCACCAGGCACCAACCAAGAGACCCAGTACTTC.

Comments on this clone: Other DNA variants within this sample encode the same CDR3. The chain carries TRBV28 and TRBJ2-7, with no clear D. Trimming removed 2 bases from V and 4 bases from J, with 3 bases in between. The CDR3 sequence is 11 residues long. Germline-derived CDR1 and CDR2 are MDHEN and SYDVKM. The CDR3 loop reads CASSLGYEQYF. The CDR3 coding sequence is TGTGCCAGCAGTTTAGGGTACGAGCAGTACTTC.

The chain has TRBV7-2 and TRBJ2-7; D might be TRBD2 (6 bases). The germline V gene has CDR1 SGHTA and CDR2 FQGNSA. Trimming took 1 base from V and 2 from J, leaving 9 bases between them. The CDR3 contains 14 residues. CDR3 amino acids: CASSLVDYTYEQYF. The DNA for the CDR3 is TGTGCCAGCAGCTTAGTGGACTATACCTACGAGCAGTACTTC.

This rearrangement joins TRBV9 to TRBJ2-7; D may correspond to TRBD1 or TRBD2 (5 bases each). The CDR3 length is 15 residues. Trimming removed 3 bases from V and 2 bases from J, with 15 bases in between. Germline V lookup: CDR1 SGDLS, CDR2 YYNGEE. The CDR3 DNA reads as TGTGCCAGCAGCGCAACCGGGACCGACACCTACGAGCAGTACTTC. Translated: CASSATGTDTYEQYF.